Shown below are 26 T cell receptor beta chains from a single sample sequenced in a study of T cells in Graves' hyperthyroidism and ophthalmopathy. The TCR beta CDR3 regions underwent amplification using RNA transcripts as the source. First-round RT-PCR with HTBI primers amplified the TCR CDR3 region. TCRdb reprocessed the multiplex PCR reads via MiXCR and lists one record per CDR3 protein. Among 800,000 or so distinct CDR3 sequences listed, 38% were seen once. Sequencing was performed on blood. The receptors were gathered from a man between 18 and 29 years old with Graves' hyperthyroidism.

V gene TRBV6-5 combines with J gene TRBJ2-7, with D unresolved. V was shortened by 3 bases and J by 0 bases, with 15 bases between the two germline ends. CDR1 is MNHEY, CDR2 SVGAGI, per germline. The length of the CDR3 is 16 residues. In DNA form, the CDR3 reads TGTGCCAGCAGTTATTCGTCAGATCAGAGCTCCTACGAGCAGTACTTC. As protein: CASSYSSDQSSYEQYF.

The chain carries TRBV27 and TRBJ2-2, with D perhaps matching TRBD2 (7 bases). From germline, CDR1 is MNHEY and CDR2 SMNVEV (reference sequence). V lost 3 bases to trimming and J lost 6 bases, with 11 bases between them. The CDR3 sequence is 14 residues long. The chain's CDR3 is CASSFVGGAGELFF. The CDR3 region has the DNA TGTGCCAGCAGTTTTGTAGGGGGGGCCGGGGAGCTGTTTTTT.

Concerning this clonotype: Mismatch with germline at one junction end may stem from a read error. The J gene is TRBJ1-2, the V gene TRBV10-2; D call uncertain. The CDR3 has 14 residues. CDR1 is WSHSY, CDR2 SAAADI, per germline. The CDR3 sequence: CASSDAADNYGYTF. CDR3 DNA sequence: TGTGCCAGCAGTGACGCCGCAGATAACTATGGCTACACCTTC.

The genes are TRBV20-1 and TRBJ1-1; 8 bases line up with TRBD1. The J segment lost 6 bases and the V segment lost 4 bases, leaving 4 bases of the junction unmatched. The CDR3 contains 12 residues. Germline CDR1 is DFQATT and CDR2 is SNEGSKA (reference sequence). The CDR3 sequence: CSATGQGPEAFF. The CDR3 DNA is TGCAGTGCTACCGGACAGGGCCCTGAAGCTTTCTTT.

This clonotype was seen just once. The J gene is TRBJ2-7, the V gene TRBV20-1; 8 bases fit TRBD2. In germline, CDR1 is DFQATT, CDR2 SNEGSKA (reference sequence). This CDR3 is built from 14 residues. V was pared by 5 bases and J by 7 bases, with 13 bases of the junction left unmatched. CDR3 nucleotide sequence: TGCAGTGCTCGAAGGACTAGCTCCGCGGCGGAGCAGTACTTC. As protein: CSARRTSSAAEQYF.

The chain has TRBV7-9 and TRBJ2-7, with D perhaps matching TRBD2 (5 bases). The germline CDR1 and CDR2 sequences are SEHNR and FQNEAQ (reference sequence). V was shortened by 6 bases and J by 7 bases, with 16 bases between the two germline ends. This CDR3 spans 13 amino acids. CDR3 DNA sequence: TGTGCCAGCAGTCAACCGGACTCGTGGGAGCAGTACTTC. It specifies CASSQPDSWEQYF.

This chain links TRBV3-1 with TRBJ1-2, with D hard to call. This CDR3 is 13 amino acids long. Trimming removed 2 bases from V and 2 bases from J, with 6 bases in between. Germline V gene sequence: CDR1 LGHDT, CDR2 YNNKEL (reference sequence). The CDR3 DNA follows: TGTGCCAGCAGCCAAAGTCAGAACTATGGCTACACCTTC. It encodes CASSQSQNYGYTF.

This clonotype showed up just once. This sequence joins TRBV2 and TRBJ2-7; D is undetermined. Trimming took off 7 bases at V and 5 bases at J, with 18 bases between the two ends. This CDR3 comprises 14 residues. The V gene's germline CDR1 is SNHLY and CDR2 FYNNEI. CDR3: CASIRKEGKHEQYF. The DNA for the CDR3 is TGTGCCAGCATAAGAAAGGAAGGGAAACACGAGCAGTACTTC.

This chain links TRBV6-6 with TRBJ1-5; tentatively, D is TRBD1 (6 bases). V was clipped by 6 bases and J by 7 bases, with 19 bases between them. This CDR3 region has 15 residues. Per the germline V gene, CDR1 is MNHNY and CDR2 is SVGAGI (reference sequence). The CDR3 protein is CASSIDRSLFQPQHF. The CDR3 nucleotides read TGTGCCAGCAGCATAGACAGGAGCCTATTCCAGCCCCAGCATTTT.

This rearrangement joins TRBV5-4 to TRBJ2-5; D possibly corresponds to TRBD1 (6 bases). Trimming left V 6 bases short and J 5 bases short, with 20 bases between. Germline lookup yields CDR1 SGHNT and CDR2 YYREEE (reference sequence). The CDR3 totals 15 residues. As DNA, the CDR3 is TGTGCCAGCACCCCACTTAACAGGGATCGGGAGACCCAGTACTTC. Amino acid sequence: CASTPLNRDRETQYF.

The V call is TRBV29-1, the J call TRBJ2-7; no clear D. The germline CDR1 and CDR2 sequences are SQVTM and ANQGSEA. Trimming removed 8 bases from V and 2 bases from J, with 10 bases in between. This CDR3 is 11 amino acids long. The CDR3 is CSMDGAYEQYF. CDR3 in DNA: TGCAGCATGGACGGAGCCTACGAGCAGTACTTC.

Only a few counts were recorded for this clonotype. The genes are TRBV19 and TRBJ2-7, with D tentatively TRBD1 or TRBD2 (5 bases each). Per the germline V gene, CDR1 is LNHDA and CDR2 is SQIVND (reference sequence). There are 11 residues in the CDR3. V lost 7 bases to trimming and J lost 5 bases, with 9 bases between them. CDR3 DNA sequence: TGTGCCAGTACACGGGGCAACGAGCAGTACTTC. This gives the protein CASTRGNEQYF.

Concerning this clonotype: A read error is possible here, since a much larger clone lies one base away. The chain joins TRBV29-1 to TRBJ1-1; 9 nucleotides align to TRBD1. This CDR3 spans 13 amino acids. Germline-derived CDR1 and CDR2 are SQVTM and ANQGSEA. V dropped 0 bases and J dropped 4; count of bases not matched to a gene: 0. This CDR3 is CSVEETGGTEAFF. In nucleotides, the CDR3 is TGCAGCGTTGAAGAGACAGGGGGCACTGAAGCTTTCTTT.

This clonotype was seen many times. The gene calls are TRBV19 and TRBJ1-5, with D unresolved. This CDR3 comprises 16 residues. V was clipped by 1 base and J by 7 bases, with 17 bases between them. Germline CDR1 reads LNHDA; CDR2 reads SQIVND (reference sequence). The CDR3 spells CASSIGRAVGEQPQHF. For the CDR3, the DNA is TGTGCCAGTAGTATAGGTAGGGCAGTAGGAGAACAGCCCCAGCATTTT.

Worth noting for this clonotype: One end of the junction is discordant with germline, which a read error may explain. The genes are TRBV29-1 and TRBJ2-6; 8 bases agree with TRBD1. This CDR3 comprises 13 residues. From germline, CDR1 is SQVTM and CDR2 ANQGSEA. CDR3 nucleotides: TGCAGCGTTGAAGCGCAGGGGGCGAACGTCCTGACTTTC. Translation gives CSVEAQGANVLTF.

As for this clonotype: One junction end disagrees with the germline gene, perhaps due to a read error. The chain carries TRBV5-8 and TRBJ2-7, with unresolved D. CDR1 and CDR2 (germline): SGHTS, YDEGEE. The CDR3 loop spans 15 amino acids. The CDR3 loop reads CASSLAKGRSHEQYF. CDR3 DNA: TGTGCCAGCAGCTTGGCGAAGGGCCGCTCCCACGAGCAGTACTTC.

The rearrangement uses TRBV7-3 and TRBJ1-2; 8 nucleotides line up with TRBD1. The CDR3 runs 15 residues. The J segment lost 5 bases and the V segment lost 5 bases, leaving 10 bases of the junction unmatched. CDR1 and CDR2 (germline): SGHTA, FQGTGA. The CDR3 region has the DNA TGTGCCAGCAGCCCGGGACAGGAGGTCGCATATGGCTACACCTTC. Translation gives CASSPGQEVAYGYTF.

In its sample, this clonotype was seen many times. This rearrangement joins TRBV19 to TRBJ1-4, with D perhaps matching TRBD1 (6 bases). V gave up 5 bases and J gave up 8 bases, with 15 bases separating them. Germline loops: CDR1 LNHDA, CDR2 SQIVND (reference sequence). This CDR3 region has 14 residues. CDR3 sequence: CASSAGQLREKLFF. CDR3 nucleotide sequence: TGTGCCAGTAGTGCCGGACAGCTAAGGGAAAAACTGTTTTTT.

The chain employs TRBV3-1 and TRBJ2-5; 7 bases fit TRBD2. Germline CDR1 LGHDT, CDR2 YNNKEL (reference sequence). There are 15 residues in the CDR3. J gave up 2 bases and V 4 bases, and 7 bases lay outside the gene matches. In nucleotides, the CDR3 is TGTGCCAGCAGCCTCCTGACAGCGGGGCAAGAGACCCAGTACTTC. This encodes CASSLLTAGQETQYF.

This clonotype occurred many times. This chain joins TRBV12-3 or TRBV12-4 and TRBJ1-1, with D perhaps TRBD1 (5 bases). CDR3 length: 13 residues. The V end lost 6 bases, the J end lost 4 bases, and 12 bases lay between the germline ends. In DNA form, the CDR3 reads TGTGCCAGCAGAACCCAGGGCCGCACTGAAGCTTTCTTT. Its protein is CASRTQGRTEAFF.

V and J are TRBV19 and TRBJ1-1, with D hard to call. This CDR3 is built from 13 residues. Germline CDR1 is LNHDA and CDR2 is SQIVND (reference sequence). The V and J ends lost 5 bases and 1 base respectively, with 8 bases between them. The CDR3 region is CASSPSANTEAFF. The CDR3 DNA is TGTGCCAGTAGTCCCTCAGCGAACACTGAAGCTTTCTTT.

The gene calls are TRBV6-5 and TRBJ2-2; D remains unclear. This CDR3 region has 13 residues. V was shortened by 7 bases and J by 4 bases, with 10 bases between the two germline ends. CDR1 is MNHEY and CDR2 is SVGAGI in the germline V gene. The CDR3 region is CASTHGATGELFF. As DNA, the CDR3 is TGTGCCAGCACCCACGGAGCCACCGGGGAGCTGTTTTTT.

The table lists this clonotype with many counts. The V call is TRBV6-6, the J call TRBJ1-5, with TRBD1 matching 7 bases. The CDR3 is made up of 13 amino acids. Germline CDR1 MNHNY, CDR2 SVGAGI (reference sequence). The V and J ends lost 7 bases and 4 bases, in that order; junction bases with no gene match: 4. CDR3 protein: CASTRQGNQPQHF. CDR3 DNA: TGTGCCAGCACCCGACAGGGTAATCAGCCCCAGCATTTT.

This clonotype was detected ten times or more. J is TRBJ2-7 and V is TRBV20-1; 8 bases fit TRBD2. V trimming: 5 bases; J trimming: 5 bases; junction bases outside the gene matches: 8. Germline values: CDR1 DFQATT, CDR2 SNEGSKA (reference sequence). This CDR3 has 13 amino acids. Here the CDR3 reads CSAPLRAGDEQYF. In DNA form, the CDR3 reads TGCAGTGCTCCCTTACGAGCGGGAGACGAGCAGTACTTC.

The table lists this clonotype with many counts. The chain uses TRBV7-8 and TRBJ1-6; tentatively, D is TRBD1 (6 bases). With 1 base removed from V and 7 bases from J, the gap between germline ends came to 11 bases. Germline loops: CDR1 SGHVS, CDR2 FQNEAQ. The CDR3 totals 15 residues. The CDR3 DNA reads TGTGCCAGCAGCTTAGATCAGGGGAGGAATTCACCCCTCCACTTT. It codes for CASSLDQGRNSPLHF.

The rearrangement joins TRBV6-5 to TRBJ1-4; 8 nucleotides match TRBD1. CDR1 is MNHEY and CDR2 is SVGAGI in the germline V gene. V trimming: 0 bases; J trimming: 7 bases; junction bases outside the gene matches: 7. The CDR3 runs to 16 residues. Here the CDR3 reads CASSYSTGGRVEKLFF. The CDR3 nucleotides read TGTGCCAGCAGTTACTCCACAGGGGGGAGAGTTGAAAAACTGTTTTTT.